Following are 28 T cell receptor beta chains from one sample sequenced in a study of blood T cells in healthy people across ages. Together with a sample-barcoded 5' primer, a J-beta primer mix was included in a second PCR lasting about 6 to 11 cycles. TCRdb passed the 5' RACE reads through MiXCR, listing each CDR3 protein once. The profile shows about 810,000 distinct CDR3 sequences, under 40% of them singletons. Sequenced material: blood. Receptor source: a man aged 18 to 30 in good health.

This chain links TRBV7-9 with TRBJ1-2; the match to TRBD1 covers 7 bases. The CDR3 runs 14 residues. Germline CDR1 is SEHNR and CDR2 is FQNEAQ (reference sequence). Germline trimming cut 7 bases from V and 5 bases from J; bases unmatched to any gene: 10. CDR3 amino acids: CASTTVEGAYGYTF. CDR3 bases: TGTGCCAGCACCACGGTGGAGGGGGCATATGGCTACACCTTC.

V is TRBV12-3 or TRBV12-4 and J is TRBJ1-4, with TRBD1 matching over 7 bases. This CDR3 contains 14 residues. The V segment lost 6 bases and the J segment 7 bases; nucleotides outside the gene matches: 8. This CDR3 reads CASRVQGFGEKLFF. CDR3 DNA sequence: TGTGCCAGCAGGGTACAGGGGTTCGGTGAAAAACTGTTTTTT.

This clonotype was counted at least ten times. The chain joins TRBV10-2 to TRBJ2-3, with D possibly matching TRBD2 (5 bases). Trimming took 0 bases from V and 5 from J, leaving 9 bases between them. This CDR3 spans 14 amino acids. Germline lookup yields CDR1 WSHSY and CDR2 SAAADI. This CDR3 is CASSESRAGDTQYF. CDR3 bases: TGCGCCAGCAGTGAGTCGAGGGCAGGAGATACGCAGTATTTT.

The genes are TRBV7-2 and TRBJ2-2; the D gene is possibly TRBD1 (7 bases). The germline V gene encodes CDR1 SGHTA and CDR2 FQGNSA. The CDR3 length is 16 residues. Trimming removed 0 bases from V and 4 bases from J, with 12 bases in between. The CDR3 sequence is CASSLASQGGTGELFF. The CDR3 nucleotides are TGTGCCAGCAGCTTAGCGAGTCAGGGGGGCACCGGGGAGCTGTTTTTT.

This clonotype was found once. The chain combines TRBV10-3 with TRBJ2-3; tentatively, D is TRBD2 (5 bases). Trimming shortened V by 6 bases and J by 2 bases, and 9 bases separated the two germline ends. The CDR3 is made up of 13 amino acids. Germline CDR1 ENHRY, CDR2 SYGVKD. In nucleotides, the CDR3 is TGTGCCATCAGGGAGGTGCCCACAGATACGCAGTATTTT. Translation gives CAIREVPTDTQYF.

This clonotype was seen only a few times. The chain uses TRBV4-1 and TRBJ2-5; D is possibly TRBD2 (7 bases). The CDR3 runs to 18 residues. V shed 2 bases and J shed 6 bases, with 25 bases lying between them. Germline V gene sequence: CDR1 MGHRA, CDR2 YSYEKL. CDR3 nucleotide sequence: TGCGCCAGCAGCCAATTGGGAACCCAGACGGGGGGCCGGAAGACCCAGTACTTC. It specifies CASSQLGTQTGGRKTQYF.

This clonotype was counted once. This may arise from a read error, as a much more abundant clone is one base away. The V call is TRBV12-3 or TRBV12-4, the J call TRBJ1-2; D gene uncertain. CDR3 length: 12 residues. The chain's CDR3 is CAGSPDLYGYTF. DNA of the CDR3: TGTGCCGGCAGTCCTGACCTCTATGGCTACACCTTC.

This clonotype was seen once. This sequence joins TRBV6-2 or TRBV6-3 and TRBJ2-5, with D perhaps being TRBD1 or TRBD2 (5 bases each). CDR3 length: 11 amino acids. Trimming left V 6 bases short and J 11 bases short, with 13 bases between. Germline CDR1 reads MNHEY; CDR2 reads SVGEGT. As DNA, the CDR3 is TGTGCCAGCAGCCACGGGGCTGAGCAGTACTTC. Its translation: CASSHGAEQYF.

Regarding this clonotype: At one end, the junction sequence differs from germline, possibly due to a read error. This chain links TRBV7-3 with TRBJ2-2; D is uncertain. This CDR3 has 13 residues. Germline values: CDR1 SGHTA, CDR2 FQGTGA. CDR3 coding DNA: TGTGCCAGCAGCGTAACAGTCTCCGGGGAGCTGTTTTTT. Protein product: CASSVTVSGELFF.

This clonotype has a single count. V and J are TRBV6-5 and TRBJ2-2, with 13 bases matching TRBD2. CDR3 length: 20 residues. Germline values: CDR1 MNHEY, CDR2 SVGAGI. The ends lost 0 bases at V and 1 base at J; junction bases unmatched: 8. As DNA, the CDR3 is TGTGCCAGCAGTTACTCAGGACTAGCGGGGGAGATGGGGAACACCGGGGAGCTGTTTTTT. This sequence encodes CASSYSGLAGEMGNTGELFF.

Note on this clonotype: A junction boundary mismatches the germline segment, possibly from a read error. The chain carries TRBV25-1 and TRBJ2-5; D gene uncertain. The CDR3 loop spans 15 amino acids. The germline V gene has CDR1 MGHDK and CDR2 SYGVNS. The CDR3 DNA is TGCGCCAGCAGTGAATATGCGAGTCAGCAAGAGACCCAGTACTTC. Its translation is CASSEYASQQETQYF.

This chain uses TRBV10-3 with TRBJ2-7; TRBD2 is a possible D gene (6 bases). The J call may be mistaken, given a closer DNA end match to TRBJ2-5. The germline V gene has CDR1 ENHRY and CDR2 SYGVKD. The CDR3 sequence is 15 residues long. CDR3 coding DNA: TGTGCCATCAGCCCTAGCGCGCCCATCCAAGAGACCCAGTACTTC. Protein: CAISPSAPIQETQYF.

This clonotype was observed a handful of times. This chain links TRBV2 with TRBJ1-4; no definite D call. Trimming took 4 bases from V and 8 from J, leaving 20 bases between them. This CDR3 has 16 amino acids. The V gene's germline CDR1 is SNHLY and CDR2 FYNNEI. The CDR3 sequence: CASSGTHLGGGEKLFF. CDR3 coding DNA: TGTGCCAGCAGTGGAACCCACTTGGGCGGAGGAGAAAAACTGTTTTTT.

This clonotype has at least ten counts. The chain employs TRBV20-1 and TRBJ2-1, with D unclear. With 3 bases removed from V and 13 bases from J, the gap between germline ends came to 7 bases. The germline V gene has CDR1 DFQATT and CDR2 SNEGSKA (reference sequence). This CDR3 is built from 9 residues. This CDR3 is CSARESQFF. The DNA of the CDR3 is TGCAGTGCTAGGGAGTCACAGTTCTTC.

The chain combines TRBV6-2 or TRBV6-3 with TRBJ1-1; the D is unclear. Trimming took off 2 bases at V and 0 bases at J, with 13 bases between the two ends. Looked up from germline, CDR1 is MNHEY and CDR2 is SVGEGT. The CDR3 has 16 amino acids. CDR3 DNA: TGTGCCAGCAGTTACGGACGGCGAACACTGAACACTGAAGCTTTCTTT. It specifies CASSYGRRTLNTEAFF.

CDR3 loop: CASSRSGGLYNEQYF. CDR3 coding DNA: TGTGCCAGCAGTCGGAGCGGGGGGCTCTACAATGAGCAGTACTTC. The rearrangement joins TRBV6-2 or TRBV6-3 to TRBJ2-7, with 9 bases aligning to TRBD2. The CDR3 runs 15 residues. The V gene's germline CDR1 is MNHEY and CDR2 SVGEGT. Trimming removed 5 bases from V and 7 bases from J; junction bases left unmatched: 12.

CDR3 loop: CASSLGHSYPSYTF. The CDR3 region has the DNA TGTGCCAGCAGCTTAGGCCACAGCTATCCTAGCTACACCTTC. The V call is TRBV7-2, the J call TRBJ1-2, with D uncertain. Germline CDR1 SGHTA, CDR2 FQGNSA. Trimming pared 1 base from V and 9 bases from J, leaving 15 bases between. The length of the CDR3 is 14 residues.

The chain combines TRBV18 with TRBJ1-5, with D uncertain. CDR3 length equals 13 residues. Trimming left V 3 bases short and J 5 bases short, with 8 bases between. The germline CDR1 and CDR2 sequences are KGHSH and LQKENI. Here the CDR3 DNA reads TGTGCCAGCTCACCGGAATGGGATCAGCCCCAGCATTTT. Translation: CASSPEWDQPQHF.

This clonotype was seen many times. The rearrangement links TRBV6-5 to TRBJ1-5; 8 bases map to TRBD1. The CDR3 contains 15 residues. V shed 2 bases and J 3 bases; nucleotides not matched to a gene: 3. Germline lookup yields CDR1 MNHEY and CDR2 SVGAGI. The CDR3 DNA reads as TGTGCCAGCAGTTACGGGACAGGTTCCAATCAGCCCCAGCATTTT. Protein sequence: CASSYGTGSNQPQHF.

This clonotype was recorded many times. The chain joins TRBV20-1 to TRBJ2-7, with TRBD2 matching 10 bases. J was trimmed by 3 bases and V by 6 bases; bases with no gene match: 14. Germline V lookup: CDR1 DFQATT, CDR2 SNEGSKA (reference sequence). The CDR3 extends over 16 amino acids. CDR3 coding DNA: TGCAGTGCCCACGGGACTAGCGATCAAAAACTCTACGAGCAGTACTTC. It codes for CSAHGTSDQKLYEQYF.

The J gene is TRBJ2-7, the V gene TRBV20-1, with 7 positions matching TRBD1. V gave up 0 bases and J gave up 5 bases; unmatched junction bases: 7. Germline lookup yields CDR1 DFQATT and CDR2 SNEGSKA (reference sequence). CDR3 length: 14 residues. The CDR3 loop is CSARDGRGQNEQYF. The CDR3, as DNA: TGCAGTGCTAGAGACGGCCGGGGACAGAACGAGCAGTACTTC.

Concerning this clonotype itself: One end of the junction is discordant with germline, which a read error may explain. The chain couples TRBV12-3 or TRBV12-4 to TRBJ2-3; a weak D match, TRBD1 (5 bases). There are 15 residues in the CDR3. The CDR3 bases are TGTGCCAGCAGTTTAGAGGGGCTGAAAGCAGATGCGCAGTATTTT. It yields the protein CASSLEGLKADAQYF.

The DNA for the CDR3 is TGTGCCAGCAGTGCTCCTACAGGGACGTATAGCAATCAGCCCCAGCATTTT. Protein product: CASSAPTGTYSNQPQHF. The chain is built from TRBV6-1 and TRBJ1-5; a weak D match, TRBD1 (6 bases). V lost 4 bases to trimming and J lost 0 bases, with 16 bases between them. The CDR3 is 17 amino acids. Germline CDR1 reads MNHNS; CDR2 reads SASEGT.

This sequence joins TRBV28 and TRBJ2-7, with 7 bases identical to TRBD2. Trimming cost V 7 bases and J 0 bases; bases outside gene matches: 12. The CDR3 contains 16 residues. Germline CDR1 MDHEN, CDR2 SYDVKM. The CDR3 is CASIRGGREGSYEQYF. For the CDR3, the DNA is TGTGCCAGCATCCGCGGCGGGAGAGAAGGCTCCTACGAGCAGTACTTC.

This clonotype appeared a few times. The genes are TRBV24-1 and TRBJ1-5, with D unclear. Trimming stripped 4 bases from V and 4 bases from J, with 7 bases between. This CDR3 is 13 amino acids long. The germline CDR1 and CDR2 sequences are KGHDR and SFDVKD. CDR3 in amino acids: CATSDKKNQPQHF. DNA of the CDR3: TGTGCCACCAGTGACAAGAAGAATCAGCCCCAGCATTTT.

V is TRBV7-2 and J is TRBJ2-7; D not resolved. V was trimmed by 5 bases and J by 7 bases, leaving 18 bases between them. This CDR3 is 14 amino acids long. Germline V gene sequence: CDR1 SGHTA, CDR2 FQGNSA. As DNA, the CDR3 is TGTGCCAGCAGCCTCCGGACGAACTACAATGAGCAGTACTTC. Amino acids: CASSLRTNYNEQYF.

This clonotype turned up a few times. The rearrangement uses TRBV29-1 and TRBJ2-1; 10 positions match TRBD1. The J call is in doubt because the DNA end fits TRBJ2-7 better. Per the germline V gene, CDR1 is SQVTM and CDR2 is ANQGSEA. The CDR3 sequence is 17 residues long. The chain's CDR3 is CSVEDREGQGKYNEQYF. As DNA, the CDR3 is TGCAGCGTTGAAGATCGGGAGGGACAGGGGAAGTACAATGAGCAGTACTTC.

Here the CDR3 DNA reads TGCGCCAGCAGCCAAGATCCTAGCGGGGGCCTCTACGAGCAGTACTTC. Protein product: CASSQDPSGGLYEQYF. The J gene is TRBJ2-7, the V gene TRBV4-3, with TRBD2 matching over 10 bases. The germline gives CDR1 LGHNA, CDR2 YSLEER. This CDR3 has 16 residues. Trimming at V came to 0 bases and at J to 3 bases, leaving 5 bases not matched to a gene.